This section outlines one T cell receptor (beta chain) sequence together with its context. Its antigen target is currently unknown. Base quality data are lacking; no much larger clone is found one base away. The immunoSEQ Assay, a bias-controlled multiplex PCR, was used to amplify TCRbeta CDR3 regions from genomic DNA. Per the source publication's procedure: The number of nucleated cells in each sample was estimated from the amplification of reference gene primers within the assay. Sequence reads were collapsed and filtered to measure the absolute abundance of every unique TCRbeta CDR3 rearrangement. For each sample, productive Simpson clonality was calculated as the square root of Simpson's diversity index over productive rearrangements. The source is immuneACCESS, and TCRdb retained only in-frame sequences with V and J called. Part of the clones is not carried over; for the studies checked, unresolved V genes explain less than half of this, and the remainder is unexplained. V and J calls plus clone size are reproduced from that table; the DNA served to infer D and trimming. In all, the sample holds 450,000 to 500,000 clones, and roughly 88% of those were seen once. The ten largest make up 3% to 4% of the sample.

This entry belongs to a study of blood T cell repertoires in COVID-19 (dated by TCRdb to 2018 to 2021). Looking at the study overall: Collaborator samples came from the United States, Italy and Spain and covered acute and convalescent phases of COVID-19. The dataset comprised deeply sampled blood TCRbeta repertoires from subjects exposed to, actively infected with, or recovered from COVID-19. The samples were drawn from two sources: the first 160 participants of the ongoing ImmuneRACE study, and 1,000 to 1,500 subjects contributed by 6 global collaborators. Sample metadata almost always included a de-identified subject ID, COVID-19 status, age in years and sex. The material from the prospective study consisted of cDNA or gDNA derived from T cells, B-cell-depleted T cells, or PBMCs. HLA class I and class II types, where available, came from metadata supplied by the sample provider rather than from assay-based typing. The repertoires were made available in a free public database intended to serve as a resource for research on the immune response to SARS-CoV-2.

The collaborating institutions used their own protocols to collect whole blood in K2EDTA tubes. Collaborator samples were shipped for TCRbeta analysis as frozen whole blood, isolated PBMCs, or DNA extracted from either sample type. The V and J ends are trimmed by 0 bases and 0 bases, leaving 6 bases between them. Via the germline V gene, CDR1 is SGHNT and CDR2 YENEEA. The CDR3 starts with the cysteine, ends with the phenylalanine, and has 15 residues. Only CDR3 DNA remains: 45 bases, in frame from the first base. General study outcomes and caveats: How much clinical and demographic metadata was included differed by source and by participant, and the metadata was provided uncurated.

Sequencing was done on a sample of peripheral blood. The TCR sequence derives from a human donor in a cohort sampled during active COVID-19. The V and J genes are TRBV11-3 and TRBJ2-1; a confident D gene designation cannot be given. At the DNA level, the sequence is TGTGCCAGCAGCTTAGAGACGGGCTCCTACAATGAGCAGTTCTTC. Its protein reads: CASSLETGSYNEQFF.